The T cell receptor beta chain under discussion was sequenced for a study of graft-versus-host responses after intestinal transplantation. Data came from immunoSEQ multiplex PCR; TCRdb stores just in-frame clones and leaves some out. The sample has roughly 120,000 clones; more than 80% are singletons. Comment on this clone: The antigen is unknown.

Trimming left V 4 bases short and J 4 bases short, with 4 bases between. The germline CDR1 and CDR2 sequences are DFQATT and SNEGSKA (reference sequence). This CDR3 spans 11 amino acids. Sequencing used unstimulated CD4+ T cells sorted from spleen or lymph node cells, obtained before transplant. This receptor was identified in a human donor who was the organ donor for an intestinal transplant. This chain connects TRBV20-1 to TRBJ1-4; no clear D gene. Here the CDR3 DNA reads TGCAGTGCTACCCTTAATGAAAAACTGTTTTTT. The encoded protein is CSATLNEKLFF.